Below, 11 T cell receptor beta chains from the same sample are listed, as sequenced in a study of naive CD8 T cells in extremely preterm neonates. Some clones are missing from TCRdb's copy, which holds only in-frame ones; the method was immunoSEQ multiplex PCR. The table has several thousand clones, 95% to 98% seen once; the top ten hold about 0.34%. What was sequenced was naive CD8+ T cells from blood. These TCRs come from a human donor in good health.

The rearrangement joins TRBV2 to TRBJ1-4; D call uncertain. Trimming took off 7 bases at V and 5 bases at J, with 17 bases between the two ends. CDR3 length equals 15 residues. Germline V gives CDR1 SNHLY, CDR2 FYNNEI. The CDR3 DNA reads as TGTGCCAGCATCCCTGGAGAGGTCACGAATGAAAAACTGTTTTTT. Translating gives CASIPGEVTNEKLFF. The full variable domain, rest sourced from reference TRBV2 and TRBJ1-4, is EPEVTQTPSHQVTQMGQEVILRCVPISNHLYFYWYRQILGQKVEFLVSFYNNEISEKSEIFDDQFSVERPDGSNFTLKIRSTKLEDSAMYFCASIPGEVTNEKLFFGSGTQLSVL.

This chain uses TRBV7-8 with TRBJ2-7; 14 bases are shared with TRBD2. Per the germline V gene, CDR1 is SGHVS and CDR2 is FQNEAQ. Unmatched junction bases numbered 7, after V lost 5 bases and J lost 4 bases. CDR3 length: 16 amino acids. The CDR3 region is CASSLGLAGAFYEQYF. The CDR3 DNA sequence: TGTGCCAGCAGCCTGGGACTAGCGGGGGCCTTTTACGAGCAGTACTTC.

This rearrangement joins TRBV9 to TRBJ2-3; weak D call: TRBD2 (6 bases). CDR3 length: 16 residues. Germline loops: CDR1 SGDLS, CDR2 YYNGEE. Trimming left V 4 bases short and J 0 bases short, with 15 bases between. The CDR3 here is CASSPRTIPSTDTQYF. CDR3 coding DNA: TGTGCCAGCAGCCCGCGGACTATCCCTAGCACAGATACGCAGTATTTT.

J is TRBJ1-1 and V is TRBV18; a weak D match, TRBD1 (6 bases). The CDR3 is made up of 14 amino acids. Trimming took 4 bases from V and 5 from J, leaving 14 bases between them. Germline V gene sequence: CDR1 KGHSH, CDR2 LQKENI. CDR3 coding DNA: TGTGCCAGCTCACACGGACAGCCTGTTACTGAAGCTTTCTTT. It encodes CASSHGQPVTEAFF.

This rearrangement joins TRBV21-1 to TRBJ1-4. TRBV21-1 is termed a pseudogene. The CDR3 spans 16 residues. The CDR3 DNA reads TGTGCCAGCAGCAAACCCGGCCGGGGGAGGAATGAAAAACTGTTTTTT. Residues: CASSKPGRGRNEKLFF.

The chain carries TRBV19 and TRBJ2-1, with 7 positions matching TRBD1. V was clipped by 5 bases and J by 7 bases; unmatched bases: 11. CDR1 is LNHDA, CDR2 SQIVND, per germline (reference sequence). The CDR3 contains 15 residues. The CDR3 region is CASSDSGQIWNEQFF. In nucleotides, the CDR3 is TGTGCCAGTAGTGATTCGGGACAGATTTGGAATGAGCAGTTCTTC.

The chain is built from TRBV6-4 and TRBJ2-3; weak D call: TRBD2 (5 bases). The germline V gene encodes CDR1 MRHNA and CDR2 SNTAGT. V lost 5 bases, J lost 0 bases, and 15 bases lay in between. The CDR3 has 16 amino acids. Here the CDR3 reads CASSPFAGGSTDTQYF. CDR3 in DNA: TGTGCCAGCAGTCCCTTTGCGGGCGGCAGCACAGATACGCAGTATTTT.

The chain combines TRBV6-5 with TRBJ1-2; no clear D gene. Deletions cut 0 bases from V and 4 bases from J, with 12 bases between. This CDR3 contains 15 residues. CDR1 is MNHEY and CDR2 is SVGAGI in the germline V gene. CDR3 in amino acids: CASSYSKGALYGYTF. CDR3 DNA sequence: TGTGCCAGCAGTTACTCGAAGGGAGCCCTCTATGGCTACACCTTC.

The J gene is TRBJ1-2, the V gene TRBV6-5; D not resolved. Trimming took off 0 bases at V and 8 bases at J, with 13 bases between the two ends. This CDR3 comprises 14 residues. The germline V gene has CDR1 MNHEY and CDR2 SVGAGI. The CDR3 is CASSYSGSYKGYTF. The CDR3 DNA sequence: TGTGCCAGCAGTTACTCGGGCAGCTATAAGGGCTACACCTTC.

CDR3 region: CASSLALRDTYSGANVLTF. The CDR3 bases are TGTGCCAGCAGCTTAGCGCTGAGGGACACCTACTCTGGGGCCAACGTCCTGACTTTC. The chain employs TRBV7-6 and TRBJ2-6; D might be TRBD1 (6 bases). The CDR3 loop spans 19 amino acids. Per the germline V gene, CDR1 is SGHVS and CDR2 is FNYEAQ. V lost 0 bases and J lost 0, with 15 bases in between.

The CDR3 nucleotides are TGTGCCAGTAGTATGGGCCGACAGGGCGATGGCTACACCTTC. Translation: CASSMGRQGDGYTF. The chain combines TRBV19 with TRBJ1-2; 7 bases align to TRBD1. This CDR3 comprises 14 residues. V was clipped by 3 bases and J by 6 bases; unmatched bases: 7. From germline, CDR1 is LNHDA and CDR2 SQIVND (reference sequence).